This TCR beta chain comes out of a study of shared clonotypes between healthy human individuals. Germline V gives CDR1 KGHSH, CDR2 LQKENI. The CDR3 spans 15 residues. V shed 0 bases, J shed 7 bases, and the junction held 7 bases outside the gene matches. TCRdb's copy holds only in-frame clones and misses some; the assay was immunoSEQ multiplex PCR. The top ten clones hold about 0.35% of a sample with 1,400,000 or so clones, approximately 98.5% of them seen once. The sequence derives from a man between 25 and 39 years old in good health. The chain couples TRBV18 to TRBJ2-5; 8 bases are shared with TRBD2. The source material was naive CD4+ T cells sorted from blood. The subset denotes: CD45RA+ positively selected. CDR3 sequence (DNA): TGTGCCAGCTCACCACCTTCTTTCCGGGAGGGGACCCAGTACTTC. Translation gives CASSPPSFREGTQYF.